This paragraph covers one TCR beta chain sequence. The data are from a study of T cell responses to AZD1222 COVID-19 vaccine. TCRdb's copy holds only in-frame clones and misses some; the assay was immunoSEQ multiplex PCR. The sample yields approximately 140,000 clones, around 94% seen once. Per the germline V gene, CDR1 is SEHNR and CDR2 is FQNEAQ (reference sequence). This CDR3 spans 15 amino acids. V was trimmed by 2 bases and J by 0 bases, leaving 10 bases between them. The receptor's source is an adult in good health. Sequenced material: peripheral blood, taken on day 0 of AZD1222 vaccination. The chain links TRBV7-9 to TRBJ1-2; D is unclear. The CDR3 DNA reads as TGTGCCAGCAGCTTAATGGGCGCTCCTAACTATGGCTACACCTTC. Translating gives CASSLMGAPNYGYTF.